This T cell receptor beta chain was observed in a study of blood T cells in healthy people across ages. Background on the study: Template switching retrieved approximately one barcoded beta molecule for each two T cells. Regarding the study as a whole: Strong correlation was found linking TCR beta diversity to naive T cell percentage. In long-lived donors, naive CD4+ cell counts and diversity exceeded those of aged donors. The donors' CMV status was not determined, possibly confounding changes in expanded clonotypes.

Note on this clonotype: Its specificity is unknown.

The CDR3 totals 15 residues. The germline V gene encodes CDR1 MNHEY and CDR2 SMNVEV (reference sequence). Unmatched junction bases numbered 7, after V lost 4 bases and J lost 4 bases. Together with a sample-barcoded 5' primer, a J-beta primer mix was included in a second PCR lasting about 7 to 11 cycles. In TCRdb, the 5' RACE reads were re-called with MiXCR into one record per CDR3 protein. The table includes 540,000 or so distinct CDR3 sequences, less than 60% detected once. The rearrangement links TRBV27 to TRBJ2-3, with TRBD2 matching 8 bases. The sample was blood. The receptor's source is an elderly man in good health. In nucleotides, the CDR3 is TGTGCCAGCAGTTCGGACGGGAGGGCCCCAGATACGCAGTATTTT. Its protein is CASSSDGRAPDTQYF.